The subject of this entry is one T cell receptor beta chain. Its target is unknown. Trimming at V came to 4 bases and at J to 14 bases, leaving 15 bases not matched to a gene. In germline, CDR1 is SGHAT, CDR2 FQNNGV. This CDR3 is 15 amino acids long. The data derive from a study of shared clonotypes between healthy human individuals. Study-wide points: Tissues were not sampled, only blood, and their repertoires likely differ. Sorted-subset samples were not fully sequenced, rarefaction indicated.

Original processing methods: Sequence data from immunoSEQ were junction-only and lacked quality scores; consequently, filtering differed. TCRdb keeps only in-frame clones here, not all; method: immunoSEQ multiplex PCR. The V and J calls and the clone size are those of that table, but D and trimming were determined from the DNA. Of some 2 million clones in the sample, about 95% were seen once. Selected positively for CCR7 and CD45RO-negative, naive CD8 cells excluded terminally differentiated effector memory CD45RA+ cells. Sequencing used naive CD8+ T cells sorted from blood. This chain uses TRBV11-2 with TRBJ1-4, with 8 bases that match TRBD1. The sequence derives from a man between 18 and 35 years old in good health. CDR3 in DNA: TGTGCCAGCAGCTCGACAGGGGCCCATCCGGGGAGGCTGTTTTTT. Amino acid sequence: CASSSTGAHPGRLFF.